This T cell receptor (beta chain) is from a study of shared clonotypes between healthy human individuals. Across the study: Aged 18 to 49, the donors were a couple of women and a few men.

There were no recent acute infections or vaccinations among the donors, who were healthy HIV-negative adults. Memory CD4+ cells were the fraction left after CD45RA+ naive selection. It was across several immunoSEQ plates that each subset's genomic DNA was evenly split. Clones were sequenced by immunoSEQ multiplex PCR, and TCRdb holds only the in-frame ones, with some missing. The data hold nearly 1,000,000 clones, with roughly 72% observed a single time. Germline V CDR1 and CDR2: SGHNT, YYREEE (reference sequence). The CDR3 contains 14 residues. Trimming stripped 4 bases from V and 6 bases from J, with 17 bases between.

The receptor was isolated from a man between 18 and 29 years old in good health. Input material: memory CD4+ T cells sorted from blood. Subset reported: CD45RA-negative fraction. This chain uses TRBV5-4 with TRBJ2-7; D perhaps matches TRBD1 (6 bases). CDR3 DNA: TGTGCCAGCAGCGAACAGGGTACGTCTTGCGAGCAGTACTTC. It is translated as CASSEQGTSCEQYF. Full variable domain (outside the CDR3, taken from reference TRBV5-4 and TRBJ2-7): ETGVTQSPTHLIKTRGQQVTLRCSSQSGHNTVSWYQQALGQGPQFIFQYYREEENGRGNFPPRFSGLQFPNYSSELNVNALELDDSALYLCASSEQGTSCEQYFGPGTRLTVT.